This paragraph reports one TCR beta chain. TCRdb reanalysed the 5' RACE reads using MiXCR and keeps one entry per CDR3 protein. The table lists tens of thousands of distinct CDR3 sequences, around 13% of them singletons. J lost 6 bases, V lost 5 bases, and 10 bases had no gene match. This CDR3 has 15 residues. Germline lookup yields CDR1 SEHNR and CDR2 FQNEAQ (reference sequence). These data originate in a study of early T cells in non-severe SARS-CoV-2 infection. The TCR was taken from an adult who was a healthcare worker with PCR-confirmed SARS-CoV-2 infection or an uninfected control (not recorded which). The donor label of this sample is uncertain. The J gene is TRBJ2-1, the V gene TRBV7-9; 7 bases line up with TRBD2. Here the sequenced sample was whole blood, taken at baseline. The CDR3 reads CASSLSSGEFNEQFF. CDR3 bases: TGTGCCAGCAGCCTCTCGAGCGGGGAATTCAATGAGCAGTTCTTC.